This T cell receptor beta chain is drawn from a study of molecular identifiers for immune sequencing clone quantification. Whole-study context: Replicates split RNA from around 18,000 or 91,000 naive CD8 cells five ways, and the researchers sequenced four portions.

The trim removed 4 bases at V and 4 bases at J, leaving 10 bases unmatched. CDR3 length: 17 residues. The germline V gene has CDR1 SGHAT and CDR2 FQNNGV. The authors built bulk TCR libraries by previously described methods with listed TCR primers. Each CDR3 protein is one row after TCRdb ran MiXCR on the PCR reads. This table has hundreds of thousands of distinct CDR3 sequences, 25% appearing once. On this clonotype itself: The antigen is undetermined.

Notes on the study in general: With a barcode shared among identical TCR molecules, highly expanded clone sizes could be underestimated.

This sequence originates from a human donor in good health. Some libraries in this study had Jurkat cell RNA spiked in. The rearrangement uses TRBV11-2 and TRBJ2-2; 9 bases line up with TRBD2. The sample consisted of naive CD8+ T cells from blood, with Jurkat cell RNA spiked in. Stated subset: FACS-sorted CD8+CD4-CCR7+CD45RA+ naive T cells. The CDR3 DNA reads as TGTGCCAGCAGCTCGGATCCCCTAGCGGGAAGCACCGGGGAGCTGTTTTTT. Residues: CASSSDPLAGSTGELFF.